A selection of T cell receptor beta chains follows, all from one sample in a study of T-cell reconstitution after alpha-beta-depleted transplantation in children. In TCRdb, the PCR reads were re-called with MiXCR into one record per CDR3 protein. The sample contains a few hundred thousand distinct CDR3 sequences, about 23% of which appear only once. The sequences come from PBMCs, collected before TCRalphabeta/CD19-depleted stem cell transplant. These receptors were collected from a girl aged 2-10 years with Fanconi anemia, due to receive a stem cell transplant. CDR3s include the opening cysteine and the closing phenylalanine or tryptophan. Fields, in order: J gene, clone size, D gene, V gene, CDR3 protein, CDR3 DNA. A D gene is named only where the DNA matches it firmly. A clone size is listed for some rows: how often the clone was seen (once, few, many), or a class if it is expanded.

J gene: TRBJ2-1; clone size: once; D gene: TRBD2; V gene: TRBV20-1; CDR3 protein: CSARTSPYNEQFF; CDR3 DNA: TGCAGTGCTAGGACTAGCCCCTACAATGAGCAGTTCTTC
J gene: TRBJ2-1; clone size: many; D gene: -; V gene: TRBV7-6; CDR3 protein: CASSLVQQGYNEQFF; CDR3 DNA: TGTGCCAGCAGCTTAGTTCAACAGGGCTACAATGAGCAGTTCTTC
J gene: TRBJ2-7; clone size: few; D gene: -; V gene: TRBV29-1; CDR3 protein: CSGGPRPHEQYF; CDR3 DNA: TGCAGCGGCGGGCCCAGGCCGCACGAGCAGTACTTC
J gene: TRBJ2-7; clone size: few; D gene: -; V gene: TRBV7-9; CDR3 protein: CASSPYLEQYF; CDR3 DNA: TGTGCCAGCAGCCCCTATCTCGAGCAGTACTTC
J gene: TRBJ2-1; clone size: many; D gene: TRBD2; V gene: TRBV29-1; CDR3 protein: CSVEDLVAGSYNEQFF; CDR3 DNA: TGCAGCGTTGAAGATCTCGTAGCGGGATCCTACAATGAGCAGTTCTTC
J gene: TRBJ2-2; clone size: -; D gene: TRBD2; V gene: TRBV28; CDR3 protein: CASSPIAGTNTGELFF; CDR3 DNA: TGTGCCAGCAGTCCAATAGCGGGAACGAACACCGGGGAGCTGTTTTTT
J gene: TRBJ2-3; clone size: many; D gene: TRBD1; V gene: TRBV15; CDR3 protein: CATSSPGTGRRADTQYF; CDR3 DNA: TGTGCCACCAGCTCCCCCGGGACAGGGAGGAGGGCAGATACGCAGTATTTT
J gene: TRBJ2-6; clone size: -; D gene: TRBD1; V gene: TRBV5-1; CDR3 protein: CASSLLGQGPSGANVLTF; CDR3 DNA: TGCGCCAGCAGCTTGTTGGGACAGGGACCCTCTGGGGCCAACGTCCTGACTTTC
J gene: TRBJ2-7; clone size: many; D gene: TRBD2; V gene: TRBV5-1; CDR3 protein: CASSPITSGSYEQYF; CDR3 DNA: TGCGCCAGCAGCCCTATTACTAGCGGCTCCTACGAGCAGTACTTC
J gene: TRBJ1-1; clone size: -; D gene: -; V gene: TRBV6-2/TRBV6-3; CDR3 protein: CASSYRTVTEAFF; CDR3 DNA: TGTGCCAGCAGTTACCGGACAGTCACTGAAGCTTTCTTT
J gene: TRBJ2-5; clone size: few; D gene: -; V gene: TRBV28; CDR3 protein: CASSFPRPQETQYF; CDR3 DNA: TGTGCCAGCAGTTTCCCCCGGCCCCAAGAGACCCAGTACTTC
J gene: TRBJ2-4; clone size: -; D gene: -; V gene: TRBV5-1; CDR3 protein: CASSADRRGGNIQYF; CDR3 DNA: TGCGCCAGCAGCGCGGATAGGCGTGGAGGAAACATTCAGTACTTC
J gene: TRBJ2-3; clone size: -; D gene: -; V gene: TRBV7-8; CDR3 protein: CASSSMGLPYSTDTQYF; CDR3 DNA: TGTGCCAGCAGCTCGATGGGACTTCCGTATAGCACAGATACGCAGTATTTT
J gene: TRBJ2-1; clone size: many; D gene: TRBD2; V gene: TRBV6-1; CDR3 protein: CASRRLAGGLGEQFF; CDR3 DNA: TGTGCCAGCAGGAGACTAGCGGGGGGGCTCGGTGAGCAGTTCTTC
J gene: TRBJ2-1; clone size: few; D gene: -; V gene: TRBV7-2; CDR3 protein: CASSPGALRGNEQFF; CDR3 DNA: TGTGCCAGCAGCCCCGGGGCCCTGCGAGGAAATGAGCAGTTCTTC
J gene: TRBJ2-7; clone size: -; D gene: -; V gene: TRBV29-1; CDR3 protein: CSVEGSGLLSYEQYF; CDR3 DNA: TGCAGCGTTGAGGGGTCTGGGCTGCTCTCCTACGAGCAGTACTTC